Listed below are T cell receptor beta chains from one sample, sequenced in a study of OX40 agonist ivuxolimab in advanced cancers. The protocol was immunoSEQ multiplex PCR, while the TCRdb copy is restricted to in-frame clones and leaves out a portion. This sample has about 28,000 clones, with about 82% found just once. Source: CD4+ or CD8+ T cells sorted from blood, taken in a trial of the OX40 agonist ivuxolimab. Receptors originate from an adult with an advanced solid tumor such as melanoma, head and neck, liver or kidney cancer. The CDR3 runs from the conserved cysteine through the conserved F or W. Fields, in order: clone size, V gene, J gene, D gene, CDR3 length, CDR3 protein, CDR3 DNA. D genes are given only for firm matches. The size field is filled for only some rows; it gives once, few, many or a size class.

size: NA; V: TRBV11-2; J: TRBJ2-3; D: TRBD2; length: 13; CDR3: CASSPPPGLAALF; DNA: TGTGCCAGCAGCCCGCCCCCGGGACTAGCGGCACTCTTT
size: once; V: TRBV27; J: TRBJ2-3; D: NA; length: 17; CDR3: CASSWRSGRGSTDTQYF; DNA: TGTGCCAGCAGTTGGCGTTCAGGGAGGGGGTCCACAGATACGCAGTATTTT
size: NA; V: TRBV7-9; J: TRBJ1-2; D: NA; length: 11; CDR3: CASSLDGGYTF; DNA: TGTGCCAGCAGCTTAGACGGGGGCTACACCTTC
size: NA; V: TRBV11-2; J: TRBJ2-1; D: NA; length: 17; CDR3: CASSLAGGGLGGDEQFF; DNA: TGTGCCAGCAGCTTAGCAGGGGGAGGACTAGGTGGCGATGAGCAGTTCTTC
size: once; V: TRBV6-1; J: TRBJ2-2; D: TRBD2; length: 15; CDR3: CASSAVAGATGELFF; DNA: TGTGCCAGCAGTGCTGTAGCGGGAGCTACCGGGGAGCTGTTTTTT
size: once; V: TRBV29-1; J: TRBJ2-2; D: NA; length: 11; CDR3: CSVDNTGELFF; DNA: TGCAGCGTCGACAATACCGGGGAGCTGTTTTTT
size: NA; V: TRBV4-1; J: TRBJ2-6; D: NA; length: 16; CDR3: CASSQDTGAGANVLTF; DNA: TGCGCCAGCAGCCAAGATACGGGGGCTGGGGCCAACGTCCTGACTTTC
size: NA; V: TRBV9; J: TRBJ2-7; D: NA; length: 15; CDR3: CASSVGSTPGYEQYF; DNA: TGTGCCAGCAGCGTTGGTAGCACGCCAGGCTACGAGCAGTACTTC
size: medium-sized; V: TRBV5-1; J: TRBJ1-1; D: TRBD1; length: 14; CDR3: CASSSGGGYTEAFF; DNA: TGCGCCAGCAGCTCAGGGGGTGGGTACACTGAAGCTTTCTTT
size: NA; V: TRBV25-1; J: TRBJ2-5; D: NA; length: 15; CDR3: CASSEWAGSGETQYF; DNA: TGTGCCAGCAGTGAATGGGCAGGCTCGGGGGAGACCCAGTACTTC
size: NA; V: TRBV19; J: TRBJ1-5; D: TRBD1; length: 15; CDR3: CASSIRGRDNQPQHF; DNA: TGTGCCAGTAGTATCAGGGGGCGTGACAATCAGCCCCAGCATTTT
size: NA; V: TRBV7-9; J: TRBJ1-4; D: TRBD1; length: 17; CDR3: CASSSRDRGWTNEKLFF; DNA: TGTGCCAGCAGCTCTCGGGACAGGGGGTGGACTAATGAAAAACTGTTTTTT
size: NA; V: TRBV4-1; J: TRBJ1-4; D: NA; length: 16; CDR3: CASSQARTSINEKLFF; DNA: TGCGCCAGCAGCCAAGCTAGGACATCGATAAATGAAAAACTGTTTTTT
size: NA; V: TRBV28; J: TRBJ2-1; D: NA; length: 13; CDR3: CASKQGGYNEQFF; DNA: TGTGCCAGCAAACAGGGCGGGTACAATGAGCAGTTCTTC
size: few; V: TRBV4-1; J: TRBJ2-7; D: NA; length: 13; CDR3: CASSRDVTYEQYF; DNA: TGCGCCAGCAGCCGGGACGTCACCTACGAGCAGTACTTC
size: once; V: TRBV7-3; J: TRBJ2-1; D: NA; length: 13; CDR3: CATSLSSYNEQFF; DNA: TGTGCCACCTCACTTAGCTCCTACAATGAGCAGTTCTTC
size: NA; V: TRBV6-5; J: TRBJ1-2; D: TRBD1; length: 14; CDR3: CASNLIPTGDGYTF; DNA: TGTGCCAGCAATCTCATCCCGACAGGGGATGGCTACACCTTC
size: NA; V: TRBV6-4; J: TRBJ2-1; D: TRBD1; length: 15; CDR3: CATKPASGGSNEQFF; DNA: TGTGCCACCAAACCTGCCTCAGGGGGTTCCAATGAGCAGTTCTTC
size: NA; V: TRBV5-1; J: TRBJ2-2; D: TRBD2; length: 18; CDR3: CASSLNSGRELPTGELFF; DNA: TGCGCCAGCAGCTTGAACAGCGGGAGAGAACTACCAACCGGGGAGCTGTTTTTT
size: once; V: TRBV2; J: TRBJ2-1; D: TRBD2; length: 14; CDR3: CARKGTSGNNEQFF; DNA: TGTGCCAGGAAGGGGACTAGCGGGAACAATGAGCAGTTCTTC
size: once; V: TRBV2; J: TRBJ2-7; D: TRBD2; length: 14; CDR3: CASSLGLAVNEQYF; DNA: TGTGCCAGCAGTTTGGGACTAGCGGTGAACGAGCAGTACTTC
size: NA; V: TRBV7-9; J: TRBJ2-2; D: NA; length: 13; CDR3: CASSLALAGELFF; DNA: TGTGCCAGCAGCTTAGCGTTGGCCGGGGAGCTGTTTTTT
size: NA; V: TRBV2; J: TRBJ1-1; D: NA; length: 12; CDR3: CASRVDNTEAFF; DNA: TGTGCCAGCAGGGTTGATAATACTGAAGCTTTCTTT
size: NA; V: TRBV4-2; J: TRBJ2-7; D: NA; length: 14; CDR3: CASSQNYGGYEQYF; DNA: TGTGCCAGCAGCCAGAATTACGGAGGTTACGAGCAGTACTTC
size: NA; V: TRBV7-9; J: TRBJ1-2; D: NA; length: 12; CDR3: CASSGEIYGYTF; DNA: TGTGCCAGCAGCGGGGAGATCTATGGCTACACCTTC
size: NA; V: TRBV4-1; J: TRBJ2-7; D: TRBD2; length: 14; CDR3: CASSRDSGSYEQYF; DNA: TGCGCCAGCAGCCGGGATAGCGGGAGCTACGAGCAGTACTTC
size: NA; V: TRBV28; J: TRBJ2-3; D: TRBD2; length: 16; CDR3: CASSSSAGGRTDTQYF; DNA: TGTGCCAGCAGTTCGTCAGCGGGAGGCAGGACAGATACGCAGTATTTT
size: NA; V: TRBV7-9; J: TRBJ2-7; D: NA; length: 13; CDR3: CASSLSGALEQYF; DNA: TGTGCCAGCAGCTTATCGGGAGCTCTCGAGCAGTACTTC
size: NA; V: TRBV5-1; J: TRBJ2-1; D: NA; length: 13; CDR3: CASSPGAYNEQFF; DNA: TGCGCCAGCAGCCCCGGGGCCTACAATGAGCAGTTCTTC
size: NA; V: TRBV5-6; J: TRBJ1-2; D: NA; length: 16; CDR3: CASSLDRPGMIGGYTF; DNA: TGTGCCAGCAGCTTGGATCGCCCAGGGATGATAGGCGGCTACACCTTC
size: NA; V: TRBV9; J: TRBJ2-1; D: TRBD2; length: 16; CDR3: CASSARSGRAYNEQFF; DNA: TGTGCCAGCAGCGCACGGAGCGGGAGGGCCTACAATGAGCAGTTCTTC
size: NA; V: TRBV28; J: TRBJ1-4; D: NA; length: 13; CDR3: CASMRRGWEKLFF; DNA: TGTGCCAGCATGCGGCGAGGATGGGAAAAACTGTTTTTT
size: once; V: TRBV28; J: TRBJ1-5; D: TRBD1; length: 15; CDR3: CASSSIDRVNQPQHF; DNA: TGTGCCAGCAGTTCAATAGACAGGGTAAATCAGCCCCAGCATTTT
size: NA; V: TRBV4-1; J: TRBJ2-5; D: TRBD1; length: 14; CDR3: CASSPWTGIETQYF; DNA: TGCGCCAGCAGCCCGTGGACAGGGATCGAGACCCAGTACTTC
size: NA; V: TRBV2; J: TRBJ2-6; D: NA; length: 17; CDR3: CASSESASGSGANVLTF; DNA: TGTGCCAGCAGTGAAAGTGCAAGCGGGTCTGGGGCCAACGTCCTGACTTTC
size: NA; V: TRBV7-9; J: TRBJ2-5; D: NA; length: 11; CDR3: CASLERETQYF; DNA: TGTGCCAGCTTAGAGAGGGAGACCCAGTACTTC
size: NA; V: TRBV5-1; J: TRBJ2-7; D: TRBD1; length: 14; CDR3: CASSPDRVSYEQYF; DNA: TGCGCCAGCAGCCCGGACAGGGTGTCCTACGAGCAGTACTTC
size: NA; V: TRBV19; J: TRBJ2-5; D: TRBD2; length: 15; CDR3: CASTHTSGSQETQYF; DNA: TGTGCCAGTACTCACACTAGCGGGTCCCAAGAGACCCAGTACTTC
size: NA; V: TRBV5-6; J: TRBJ2-3; D: NA; length: 14; CDR3: CASSYVTGTDTQYF; DNA: TGTGCCAGCAGCTACGTGACCGGCACAGATACGCAGTATTTT
size: NA; V: TRBV10-3; J: TRBJ2-7; D: NA; length: 15; CDR3: CAISESSSGDYEQYF; DNA: TGTGCCATCAGTGAGTCGAGTAGCGGAGATTACGAGCAGTACTTC
size: NA; V: TRBV11-2; J: TRBJ2-7; D: TRBD2; length: 17; CDR3: CASSFSPLAVGSYEQYF; DNA: TGTGCCAGCAGCTTCTCGCCGCTAGCGGTGGGCTCCTACGAGCAGTACTTC